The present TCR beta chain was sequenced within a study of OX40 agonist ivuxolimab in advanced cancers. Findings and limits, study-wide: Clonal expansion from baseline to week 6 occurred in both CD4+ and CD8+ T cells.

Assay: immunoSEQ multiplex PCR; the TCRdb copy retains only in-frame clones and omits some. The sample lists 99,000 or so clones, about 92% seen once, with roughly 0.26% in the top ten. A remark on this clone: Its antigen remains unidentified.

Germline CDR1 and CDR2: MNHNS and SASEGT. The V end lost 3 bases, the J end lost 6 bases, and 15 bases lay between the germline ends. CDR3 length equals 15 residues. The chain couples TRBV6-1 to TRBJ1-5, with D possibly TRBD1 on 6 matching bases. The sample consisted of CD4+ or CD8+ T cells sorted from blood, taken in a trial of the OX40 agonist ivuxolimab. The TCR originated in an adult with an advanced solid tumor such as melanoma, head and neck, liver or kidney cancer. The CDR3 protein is CASSDYRDQGQPQHF. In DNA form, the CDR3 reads TGTGCCAGCAGTGATTACAGGGACCAGGGTCAGCCCCAGCATTTT.